This T cell receptor (beta chain) stems from a study of spatial heterogeneity in lung cancer. TCRdb ran MiXCR on the 5' RACE reads and lists one entry per CDR3 protein. Of tens of thousands of distinct CDR3 sequences in the sample, around 7% are singletons; the top ten hold less than 3.5%. Time point here: sample taken at primary tumor resection. The sequenced material consisted of unsorted whole RNA from tumor, nontumor lung or frozen PBMC. CDR1 is SEHNR, CDR2 FQNEAQ, per germline (reference sequence). This CDR3 region has 15 residues. V was pared by 5 bases and J by 6 bases, with 11 bases of the junction left unmatched. The sample holds many counts of this clonotype.

The TCR comes from a female donor with early-stage non-small cell lung cancer. The material was PBMCs, obtained at surgery. V gene TRBV7-9 combines with J gene TRBJ1-2, with 8 bases lining up with TRBD1. CDR3 loop: CASSPDPGGMDGYTF. The DNA for the CDR3 is TGTGCCAGCAGCCCTGATCCAGGGGGCATGGATGGCTACACCTTC.